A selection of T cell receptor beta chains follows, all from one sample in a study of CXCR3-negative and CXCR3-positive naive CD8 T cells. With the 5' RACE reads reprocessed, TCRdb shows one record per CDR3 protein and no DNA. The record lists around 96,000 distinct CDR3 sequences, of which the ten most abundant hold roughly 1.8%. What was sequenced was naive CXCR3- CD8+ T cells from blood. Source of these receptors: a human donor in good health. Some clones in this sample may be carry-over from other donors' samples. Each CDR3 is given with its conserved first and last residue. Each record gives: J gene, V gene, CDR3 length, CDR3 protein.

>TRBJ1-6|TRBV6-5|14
CASSYSKPNSPLHF
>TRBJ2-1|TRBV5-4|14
CASSGGLADNEQFF
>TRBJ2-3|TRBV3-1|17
CASSQDPSGTSTDTQYF
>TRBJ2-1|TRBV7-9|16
CASSQSGQGAYNEQFF
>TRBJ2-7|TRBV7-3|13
CASSLTTGGQQYF
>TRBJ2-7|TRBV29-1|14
CSVEVAGGNYEQYF
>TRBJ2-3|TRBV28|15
CASSPLGGGPDTQYF
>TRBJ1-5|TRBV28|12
CASSPGQGATYF
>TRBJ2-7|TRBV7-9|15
CASSPPATGPYEQYF
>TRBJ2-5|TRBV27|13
CASSTPYQETQYF
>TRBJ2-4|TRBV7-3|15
CASSLGGSSGNIQYF
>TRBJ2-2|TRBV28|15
CASSFYRGNTGELFF
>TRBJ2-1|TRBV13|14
CASSLGTGNNEQFF
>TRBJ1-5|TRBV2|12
CARRTTNQPQHF
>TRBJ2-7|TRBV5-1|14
CASSPYGGLDEQYF
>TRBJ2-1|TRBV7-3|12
CATRGPNNEQFF
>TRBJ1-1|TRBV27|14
CASSLAGGNTEAFF
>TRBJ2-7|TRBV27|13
CASSFSSSYEQYF
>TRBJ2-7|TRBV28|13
CASSLVGGYEQYF
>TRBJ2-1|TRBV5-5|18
CASSLDLCRANTYNEQFF
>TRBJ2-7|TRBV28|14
CASSKTTGPNEQYF
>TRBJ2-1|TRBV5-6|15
CASSQRLAGGSEQFF
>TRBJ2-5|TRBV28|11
CASSVQETQYF
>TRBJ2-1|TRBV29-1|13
CSVEGRGRDEQFF
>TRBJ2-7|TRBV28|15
CASSLVRDSAYEQYF
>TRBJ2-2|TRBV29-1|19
CSVEDAGDLTYANTGELFF
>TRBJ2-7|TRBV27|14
CASKVAGGAFEQYF
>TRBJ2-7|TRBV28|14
CASKPGYSSYEQYF
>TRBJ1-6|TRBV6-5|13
CASSYFLNSPLHF
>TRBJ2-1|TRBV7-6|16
CASSLEGGGSDNEQFF
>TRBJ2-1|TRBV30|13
CAWSVDSANEQFF
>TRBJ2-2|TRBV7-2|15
CASSRVGGNTGELFF
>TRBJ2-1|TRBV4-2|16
CASSQEAHPSYNEQFF
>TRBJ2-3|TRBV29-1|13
CSVAGDSTDTQYF
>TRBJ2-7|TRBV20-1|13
CSARDHETYEQYF
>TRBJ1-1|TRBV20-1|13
CSASGQGDTEAFF
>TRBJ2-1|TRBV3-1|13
CASRLASSVEQFF
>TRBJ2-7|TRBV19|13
CASSIDWGPEQYF
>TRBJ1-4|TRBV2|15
CASSERVSANEKLFF
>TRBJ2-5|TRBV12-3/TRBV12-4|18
CASSLAPAGGPTKETQYF
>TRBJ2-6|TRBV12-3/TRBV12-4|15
CASSPDIPGANVLTF
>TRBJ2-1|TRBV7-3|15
CASSLAQGRYNEQFF
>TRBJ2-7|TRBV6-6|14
CASSPTGEAYEQYF
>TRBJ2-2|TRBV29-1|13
CSVFRQDTGELFF
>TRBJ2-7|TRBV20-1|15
CSASGGAYITYEQYF
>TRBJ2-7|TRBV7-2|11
CASSPIGPQYF
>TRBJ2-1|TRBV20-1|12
CSARETHTEQFF
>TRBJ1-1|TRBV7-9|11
CATLINTEAFF
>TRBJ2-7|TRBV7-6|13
CASSPTGAYEQYF